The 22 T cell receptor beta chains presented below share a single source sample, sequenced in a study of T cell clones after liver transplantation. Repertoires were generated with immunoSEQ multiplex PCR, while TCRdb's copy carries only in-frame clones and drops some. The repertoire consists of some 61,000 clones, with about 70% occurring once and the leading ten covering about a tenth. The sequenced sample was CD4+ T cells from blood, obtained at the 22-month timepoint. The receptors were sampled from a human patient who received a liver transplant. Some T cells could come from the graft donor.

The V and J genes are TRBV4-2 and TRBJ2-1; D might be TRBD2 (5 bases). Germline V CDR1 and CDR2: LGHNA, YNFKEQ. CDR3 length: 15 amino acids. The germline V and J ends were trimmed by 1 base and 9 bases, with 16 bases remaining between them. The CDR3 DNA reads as TGTGCCAGCAGCCAAGCAACGTCACTCGAGGGTGAGCAGTTCTTC. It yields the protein CASSQATSLEGEQFF.

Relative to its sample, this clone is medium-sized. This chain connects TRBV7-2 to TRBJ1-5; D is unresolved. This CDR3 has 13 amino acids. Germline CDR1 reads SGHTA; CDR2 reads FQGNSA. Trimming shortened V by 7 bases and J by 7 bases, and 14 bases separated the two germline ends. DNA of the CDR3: TGTGCCAGCACCACCCAAGGTGGGCAGCCCCAGCATTTT. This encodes CASTTQGGQPQHF. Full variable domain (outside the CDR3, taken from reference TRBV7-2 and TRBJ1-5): GAGVSQSPSNKVTEKGKDVELRCDPISGHTALYWYRQSLGQGLEFLIYFQGNSAPDKSGLPSDRFSAERTGGSVSTLTIQRTQQEDSAVYLCASTTQGGQPQHFGDGTRLSIL.

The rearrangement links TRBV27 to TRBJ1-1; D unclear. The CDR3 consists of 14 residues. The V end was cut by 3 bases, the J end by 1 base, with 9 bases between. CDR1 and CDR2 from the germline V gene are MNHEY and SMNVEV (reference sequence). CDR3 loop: CASSLLGGNTEAFF. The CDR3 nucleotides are TGTGCCAGCAGTTTGCTGGGAGGGAACACTGAAGCTTTCTTT.

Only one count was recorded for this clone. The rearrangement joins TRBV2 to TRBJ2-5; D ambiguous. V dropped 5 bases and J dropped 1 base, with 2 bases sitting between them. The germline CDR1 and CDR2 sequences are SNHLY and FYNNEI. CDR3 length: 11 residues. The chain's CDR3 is CASSFQETQYF. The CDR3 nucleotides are TGTGCCAGCAGTTTCCAAGAGACCCAGTACTTC. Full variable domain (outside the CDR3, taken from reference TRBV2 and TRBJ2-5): EPEVTQTPSHQVTQMGQEVILRCVPISNHLYFYWYRQILGQKVEFLVSFYNNEISEKSEIFDDQFSVERPDGSNFTLKIRSTKLEDSAMYFCASSFQETQYFGPGTRLLVL.

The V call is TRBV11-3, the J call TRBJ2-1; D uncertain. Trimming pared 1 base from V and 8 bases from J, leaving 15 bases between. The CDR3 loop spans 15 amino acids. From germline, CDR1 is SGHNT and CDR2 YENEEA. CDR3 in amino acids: CASSLGQTAGDEQFF. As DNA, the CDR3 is TGTGCCAGCAGCTTAGGGCAGACTGCAGGCGATGAGCAGTTCTTC.

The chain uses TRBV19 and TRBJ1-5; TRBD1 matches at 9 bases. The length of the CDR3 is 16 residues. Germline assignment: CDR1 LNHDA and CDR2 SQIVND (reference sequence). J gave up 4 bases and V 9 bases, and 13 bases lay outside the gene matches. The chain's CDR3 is CASRNNDRGSNQPQHF. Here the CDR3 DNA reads TGTGCCAGCAGAAACAACGACAGGGGGTCTAATCAGCCCCAGCATTTT.

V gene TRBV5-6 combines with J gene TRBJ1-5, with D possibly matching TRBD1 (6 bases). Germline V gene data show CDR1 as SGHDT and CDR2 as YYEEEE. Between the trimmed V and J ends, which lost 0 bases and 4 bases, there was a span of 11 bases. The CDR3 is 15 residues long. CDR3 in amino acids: CASSLAGAKNQPQHF. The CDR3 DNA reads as TGTGCCAGCAGCTTGGCGGGGGCTAAGAATCAGCCCCAGCATTTT.

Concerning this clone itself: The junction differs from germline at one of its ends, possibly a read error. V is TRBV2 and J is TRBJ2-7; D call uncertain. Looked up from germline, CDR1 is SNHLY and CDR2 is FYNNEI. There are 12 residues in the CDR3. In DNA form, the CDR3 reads TGTGCCAGCAGGGAAGGGTCCTACGAGCAGTACTTC. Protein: CASREGSYEQYF.

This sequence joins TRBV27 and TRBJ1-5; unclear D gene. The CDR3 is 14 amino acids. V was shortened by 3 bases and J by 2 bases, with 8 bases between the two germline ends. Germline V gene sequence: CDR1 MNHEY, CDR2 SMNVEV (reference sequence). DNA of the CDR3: TGTGCCAGCAGTTTGAGGCAGGGCAATCAGCCCCAGCATTTT. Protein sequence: CASSLRQGNQPQHF.

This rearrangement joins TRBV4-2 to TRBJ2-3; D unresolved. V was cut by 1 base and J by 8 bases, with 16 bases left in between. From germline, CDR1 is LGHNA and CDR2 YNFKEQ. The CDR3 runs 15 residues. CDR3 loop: CASSQGSTNSGTQYF. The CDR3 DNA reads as TGTGCCAGCAGCCAAGGGTCGACGAACTCAGGTACGCAGTATTTT.

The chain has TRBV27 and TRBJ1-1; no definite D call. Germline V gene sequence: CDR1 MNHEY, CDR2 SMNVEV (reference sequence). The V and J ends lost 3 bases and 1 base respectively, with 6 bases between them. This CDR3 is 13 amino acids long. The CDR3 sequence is CASSFWANTEAFF. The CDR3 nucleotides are TGTGCCAGCAGTTTTTGGGCGAACACTGAAGCTTTCTTT.

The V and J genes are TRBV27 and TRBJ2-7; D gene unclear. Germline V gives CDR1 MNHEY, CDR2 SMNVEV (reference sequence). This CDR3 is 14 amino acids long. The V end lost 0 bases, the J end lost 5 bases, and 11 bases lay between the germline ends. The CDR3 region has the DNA TGTGCCAGCAGTTTATCTGGTTGGGTAAACGAGCAGTACTTC. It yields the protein CASSLSGWVNEQYF.

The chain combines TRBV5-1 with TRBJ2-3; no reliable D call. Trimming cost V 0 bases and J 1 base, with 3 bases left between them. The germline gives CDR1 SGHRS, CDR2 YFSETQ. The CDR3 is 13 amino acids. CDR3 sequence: CASSLDGTDTQYF. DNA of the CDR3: TGCGCCAGCAGCTTGGACGGCACAGATACGCAGTATTTT.

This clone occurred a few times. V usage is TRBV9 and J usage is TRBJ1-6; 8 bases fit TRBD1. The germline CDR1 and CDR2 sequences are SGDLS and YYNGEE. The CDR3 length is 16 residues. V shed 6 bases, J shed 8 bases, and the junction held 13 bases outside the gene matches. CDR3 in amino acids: CASTFSAGQVDSPLHF. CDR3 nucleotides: TGTGCCAGCACCTTCTCCGCGGGACAGGTAGATTCACCCCTCCACTTT. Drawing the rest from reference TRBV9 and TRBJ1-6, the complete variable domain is DSGVTQTPKHLITATGQRVTLRCSPRSGDLSVYWYQQSLDQGLQFLIQYYNGEERAKGNILERFSAQQFPDLHSELNLSSLELGDSALYFCASTFSAGQVDSPLHFGNGTRLTVT.

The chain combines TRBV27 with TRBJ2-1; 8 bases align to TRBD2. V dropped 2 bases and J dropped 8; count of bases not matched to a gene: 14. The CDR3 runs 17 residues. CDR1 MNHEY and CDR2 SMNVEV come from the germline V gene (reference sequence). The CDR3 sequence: CASSLNLGGAGGDEQFF. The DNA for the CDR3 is TGTGCCAGCAGTTTAAATCTCGGGGGGGCCGGGGGCGATGAGCAGTTCTTC.

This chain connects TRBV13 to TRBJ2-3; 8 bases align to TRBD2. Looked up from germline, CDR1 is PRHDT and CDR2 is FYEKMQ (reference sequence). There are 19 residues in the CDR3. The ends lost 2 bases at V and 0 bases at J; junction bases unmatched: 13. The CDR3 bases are TGTGCCAGCAGCTTAAGATTATTGGCGGGGGGATGGAGCACAGATACGCAGTATTTT. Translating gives CASSLRLLAGGWSTDTQYF.

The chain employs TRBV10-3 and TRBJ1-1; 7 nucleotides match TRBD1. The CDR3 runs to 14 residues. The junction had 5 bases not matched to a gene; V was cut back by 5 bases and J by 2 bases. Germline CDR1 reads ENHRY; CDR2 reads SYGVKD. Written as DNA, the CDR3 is TGTGCCATCAGTAGCCAGGGGGTTAACACTGAAGCTTTCTTT. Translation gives CAISSQGVNTEAFF.

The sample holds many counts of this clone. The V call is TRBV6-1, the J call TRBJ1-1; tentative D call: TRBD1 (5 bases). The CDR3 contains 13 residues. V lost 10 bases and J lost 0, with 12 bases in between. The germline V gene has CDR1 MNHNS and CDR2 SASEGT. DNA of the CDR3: TGTGCCACCCGAGGGGACTTGAACACTGAAGCTTTCTTT. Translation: CATRGDLNTEAFF.

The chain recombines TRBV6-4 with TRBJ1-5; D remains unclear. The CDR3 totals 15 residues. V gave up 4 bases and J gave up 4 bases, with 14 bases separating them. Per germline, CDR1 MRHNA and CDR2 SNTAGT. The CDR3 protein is CASSAQPSRNQPQHF. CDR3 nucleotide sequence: TGTGCCAGCAGTGCCCAACCCTCCAGGAATCAGCCCCAGCATTTT.

CDR3 DNA: TGTGCCAGCAGCCCCCGGACTAGCGGGGGAAACAATGAGCAGTTCTTC. As protein: CASSPRTSGGNNEQFF. The chain combines TRBV2 with TRBJ2-1; the match to TRBD2 covers 13 bases. Germline V lookup: CDR1 SNHLY, CDR2 FYNNEI. V lost 6 bases and J lost 5; bases outside the gene matches: 7. The length of the CDR3 is 16 residues.

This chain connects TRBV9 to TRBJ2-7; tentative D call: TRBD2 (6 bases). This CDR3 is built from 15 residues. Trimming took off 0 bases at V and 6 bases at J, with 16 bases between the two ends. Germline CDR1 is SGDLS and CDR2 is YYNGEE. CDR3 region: CASSVAPGEAGEQYF. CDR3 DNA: TGTGCCAGCAGCGTAGCCCCGGGGGAGGCGGGCGAGCAGTACTTC.

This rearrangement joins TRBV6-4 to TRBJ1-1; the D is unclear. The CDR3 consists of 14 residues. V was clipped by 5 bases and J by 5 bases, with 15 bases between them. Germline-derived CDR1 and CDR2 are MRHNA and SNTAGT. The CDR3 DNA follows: TGTGCCAGCAGTCGGGGTCCGGGTGGAACTGAAGCTTTCTTT. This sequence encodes CASSRGPGGTEAFF.